Below, 2 T cell receptor beta chains from the same sample are listed, as sequenced in a study of cytomegalovirus exposure and HLA in healthy donors. The assay was immunoSEQ multiplex PCR, and TCRdb's table has in-frame clones only and misses some. In the table there are 220,000 or so clones, approximately 80% of which are singletons. Sequencing was carried out using PBMCs. Receptors were obtained from a woman aged 25 to 39 in good health and CMV-seropositive.

In this sample, this clone turned up once. The chain combines TRBV6-5 with TRBJ2-7; D gene ambiguous. Trimming removed 0 bases from V and 3 bases from J, with 9 bases in between. CDR3 length: 14 amino acids. CDR1 is MNHEY and CDR2 is SVGAGI in the germline V gene. The DNA of the CDR3 is TGTGCCAGCAGTTACTCGTCCGCAGGCTACGAGCAGTACTTC. It codes for CASSYSSAGYEQYF.

A note on this clone: Other DNA sequences within the sample encode an identical CDR3. The chain links TRBV7-9 to TRBJ1-4, with D tentatively TRBD1 (6 bases). Germline CDR1 is SEHNR and CDR2 is FQNEAQ (reference sequence). This CDR3 contains 14 residues. V was clipped by 1 base and J by 5 bases, with 8 bases between them. As DNA, the CDR3 is TGTGCCAGCAGCTTAGTCGGGACAAATGAAAAACTGTTTTTT. Amino acids: CASSLVGTNEKLFF.